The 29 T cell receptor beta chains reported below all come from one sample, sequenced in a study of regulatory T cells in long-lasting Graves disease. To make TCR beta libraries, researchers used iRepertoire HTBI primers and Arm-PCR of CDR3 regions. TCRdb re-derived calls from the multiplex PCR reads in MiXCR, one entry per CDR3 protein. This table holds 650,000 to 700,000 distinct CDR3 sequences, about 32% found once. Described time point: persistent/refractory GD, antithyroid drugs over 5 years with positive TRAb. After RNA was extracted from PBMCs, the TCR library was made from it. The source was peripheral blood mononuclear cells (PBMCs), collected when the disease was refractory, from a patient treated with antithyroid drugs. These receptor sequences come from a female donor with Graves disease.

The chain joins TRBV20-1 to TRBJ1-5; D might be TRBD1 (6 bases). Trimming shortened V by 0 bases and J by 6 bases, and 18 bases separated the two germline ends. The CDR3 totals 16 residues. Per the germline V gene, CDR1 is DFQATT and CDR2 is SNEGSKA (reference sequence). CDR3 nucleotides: TGCAGTGCTAGAGATAAGCCAGGGGTAGTAGGTCAGCCCCAGCATTTT. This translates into CSARDKPGVVGQPQHF.

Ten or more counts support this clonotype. CDR3 sequence: CASGRDREADMNTEAFF. CDR3 DNA sequence: TGTGCTAGTGGCCGCGACAGGGAGGCCGACATGAACACTGAAGCTTTCTTT. The chain uses TRBV12-5 and TRBJ1-1, with 7 bases aligning to TRBD1. The germline gives CDR1 LGHNT, CDR2 FRNRAP. J was trimmed by 0 bases and V by 6 bases; bases with no gene match: 13. This CDR3 contains 17 residues. Full variable domain (rest looked up from reference TRBV12-5 and TRBJ1-1): DARVTQTPRHKVTEMGQEVTMRCQPILGHNTVFWYRQTMMQGLELLAYFRNRAPLDDSGMPKDRFSAEMPDATLATLKIQPSEPRDSAVYFCASGRDREADMNTEAFFGQGTRLTVV.

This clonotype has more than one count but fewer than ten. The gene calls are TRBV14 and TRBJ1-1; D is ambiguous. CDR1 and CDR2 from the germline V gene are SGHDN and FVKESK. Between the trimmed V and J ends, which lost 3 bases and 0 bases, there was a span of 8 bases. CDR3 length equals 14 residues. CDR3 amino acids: CASSQTWMNTEAFF. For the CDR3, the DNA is TGTGCCAGCAGCCAGACCTGGATGAACACTGAAGCTTTCTTT. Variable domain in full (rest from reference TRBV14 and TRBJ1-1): EAGVTQFPSHSVIEKGQTVTLRCDPISGHDNLYWYRRVMGKEIKFLLHFVKESKQDESGMPNNRFLAERTGGTYSTLKVQPAELEDSGVYFCASSQTWMNTEAFFGQGTRLTVV.

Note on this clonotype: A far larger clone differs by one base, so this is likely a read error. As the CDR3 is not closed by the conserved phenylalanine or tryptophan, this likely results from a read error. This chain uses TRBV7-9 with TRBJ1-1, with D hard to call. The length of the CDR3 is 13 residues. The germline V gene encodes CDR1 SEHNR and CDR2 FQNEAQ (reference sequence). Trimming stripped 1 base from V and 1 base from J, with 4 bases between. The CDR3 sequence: CASSLVGNTEAFS. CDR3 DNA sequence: TGTGCCAGCAGCTTAGTTGGGAACACTGAAGCTTTCTCT.

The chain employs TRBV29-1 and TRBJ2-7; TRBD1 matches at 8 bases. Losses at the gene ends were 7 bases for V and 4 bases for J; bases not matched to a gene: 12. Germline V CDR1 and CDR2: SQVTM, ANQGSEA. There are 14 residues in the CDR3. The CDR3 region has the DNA TGCAGCGCCCAAGGTGCAGGGGGCTTATACGAGCAGTACTTC. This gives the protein CSAQGAGGLYEQYF.

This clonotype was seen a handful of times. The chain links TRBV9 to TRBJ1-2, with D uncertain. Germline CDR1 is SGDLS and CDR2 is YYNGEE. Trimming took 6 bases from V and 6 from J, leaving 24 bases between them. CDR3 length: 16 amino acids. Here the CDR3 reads CASTPSPRVPNHGYTF. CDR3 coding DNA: TGTGCCAGCACCCCAAGCCCGAGGGTTCCCAATCATGGCTACACCTTC.

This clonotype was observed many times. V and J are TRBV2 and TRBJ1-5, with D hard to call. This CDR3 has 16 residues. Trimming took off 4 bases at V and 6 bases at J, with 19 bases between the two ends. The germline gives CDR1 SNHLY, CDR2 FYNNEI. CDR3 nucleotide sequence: TGTGCCAGCAGTGCCTTCAAGTCGGGAGGAGGTCAGCCCCAGCATTTT. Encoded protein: CASSAFKSGGGQPQHF.

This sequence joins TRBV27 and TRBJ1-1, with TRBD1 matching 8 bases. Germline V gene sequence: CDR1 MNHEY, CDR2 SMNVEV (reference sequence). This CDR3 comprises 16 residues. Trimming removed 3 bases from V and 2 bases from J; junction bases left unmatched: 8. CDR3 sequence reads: CASSFVRGLFNTEAFF. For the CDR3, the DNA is TGTGCCAGCAGTTTTGTCAGGGGGCTGTTTAACACTGAAGCTTTCTTT.

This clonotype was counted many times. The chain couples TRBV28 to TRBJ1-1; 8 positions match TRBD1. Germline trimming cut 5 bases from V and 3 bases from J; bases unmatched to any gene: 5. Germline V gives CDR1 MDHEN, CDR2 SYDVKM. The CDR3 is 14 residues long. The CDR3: CASSRTGGDTEAFF. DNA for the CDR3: TGTGCCAGCAGTAGAACAGGGGGGGACACTGAAGCTTTCTTT.

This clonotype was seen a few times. DNA for the CDR3: TGTGCCAGCAGACACTTGGGGACAGTTGCAACTAATGAAAAACTGTTTTTT. This sequence encodes CASRHLGTVATNEKLFF. The chain links TRBV6-1 to TRBJ1-4; 7 positions match TRBD1. J was trimmed by 0 bases and V by 6 bases; bases with no gene match: 10. CDR3 length equals 17 residues. The germline V gene encodes CDR1 MNHNS and CDR2 SASEGT.

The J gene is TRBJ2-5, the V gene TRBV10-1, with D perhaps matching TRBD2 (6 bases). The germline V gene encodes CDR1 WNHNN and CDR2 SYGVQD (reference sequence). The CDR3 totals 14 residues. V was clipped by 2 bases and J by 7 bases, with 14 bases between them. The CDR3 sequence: CASSEAGTVGTQYF. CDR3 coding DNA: TGCGCCAGCAGTGAGGCGGGAACGGTGGGGACCCAGTACTTC.

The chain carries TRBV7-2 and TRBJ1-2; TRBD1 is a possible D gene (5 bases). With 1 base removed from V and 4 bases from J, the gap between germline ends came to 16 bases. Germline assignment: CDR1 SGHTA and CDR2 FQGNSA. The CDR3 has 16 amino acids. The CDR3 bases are TGTGCCAGCAGCTTAGACCCTAGACAGAGAAGCTATGGCTACACCTTC. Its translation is CASSLDPRQRSYGYTF.

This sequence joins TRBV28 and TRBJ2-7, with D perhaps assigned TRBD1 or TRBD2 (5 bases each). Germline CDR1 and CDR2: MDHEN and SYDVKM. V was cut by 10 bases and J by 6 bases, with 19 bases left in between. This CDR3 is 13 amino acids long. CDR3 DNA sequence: TGTGCCACCTATTCCGTAGGGGAGAGCGAGCAGTACTTC. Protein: CATYSVGESEQYF.

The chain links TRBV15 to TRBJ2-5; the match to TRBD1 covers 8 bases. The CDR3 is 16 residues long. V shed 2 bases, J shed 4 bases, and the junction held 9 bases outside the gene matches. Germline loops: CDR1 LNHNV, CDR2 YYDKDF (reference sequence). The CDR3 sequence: CATSRRNAGGGETQYF. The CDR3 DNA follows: TGTGCCACCAGCAGACGTAACGCAGGGGGCGGAGAGACCCAGTACTTC.

CDR3 amino acids: CASSPRGRGLNTGELFF. The CDR3 region has the DNA TGTGCCAGCAGCCCGCGTGGTCGGGGGTTGAACACCGGGGAGCTGTTTTTT. The genes are TRBV6-2 or TRBV6-3 and TRBJ2-2; a weak D match, TRBD2 (6 bases). Looked up from germline, CDR1 is MNHEY and CDR2 is SVGEGT. The ends were cut back, 6 bases at V and 1 base at J, with 18 bases in the middle. The CDR3 length is 17 residues.

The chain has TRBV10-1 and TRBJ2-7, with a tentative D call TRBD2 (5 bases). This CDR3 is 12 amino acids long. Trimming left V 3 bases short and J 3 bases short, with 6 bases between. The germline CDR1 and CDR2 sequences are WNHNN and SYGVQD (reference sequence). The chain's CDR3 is CASSDGNYEQYF. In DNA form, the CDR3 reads TGCGCCAGCAGTGACGGGAACTACGAGCAGTACTTC.

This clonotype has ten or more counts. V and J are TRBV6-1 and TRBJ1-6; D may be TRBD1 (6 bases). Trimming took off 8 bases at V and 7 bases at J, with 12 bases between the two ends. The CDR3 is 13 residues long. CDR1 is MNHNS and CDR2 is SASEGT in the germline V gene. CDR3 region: CASVGQLNSPLHF. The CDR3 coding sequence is TGTGCCAGCGTAGGACAGCTAAATTCACCCCTCCACTTT.

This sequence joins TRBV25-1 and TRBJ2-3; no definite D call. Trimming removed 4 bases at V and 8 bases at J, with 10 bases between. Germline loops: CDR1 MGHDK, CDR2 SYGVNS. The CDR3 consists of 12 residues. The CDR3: CASSAGQSTQYF. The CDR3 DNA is TGTGCCAGCAGTGCGGGTCAGTCTACGCAGTATTTT. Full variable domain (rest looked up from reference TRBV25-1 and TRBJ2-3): EADIYQTPRYLVIGTGKKITLECSQTMGHDKMYWYQQDPGMELHLIHYSYGVNSTEKGDLSSESTVSRIRTEHFPLTLESARPSHTSQYLCASSAGQSTQYFGPGTRLTVL.

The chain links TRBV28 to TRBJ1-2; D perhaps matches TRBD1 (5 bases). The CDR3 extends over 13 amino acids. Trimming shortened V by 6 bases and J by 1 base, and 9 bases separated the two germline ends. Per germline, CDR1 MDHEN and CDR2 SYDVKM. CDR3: CASRETVNYGYTF. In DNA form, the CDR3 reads TGTGCCAGCAGAGAGACAGTTAACTATGGCTACACCTTC.

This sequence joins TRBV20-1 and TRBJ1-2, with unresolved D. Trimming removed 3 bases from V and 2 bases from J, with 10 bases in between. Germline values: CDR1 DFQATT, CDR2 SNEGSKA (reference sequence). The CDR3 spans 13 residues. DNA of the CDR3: TGCAGTGCTAGTATAGGTGACAACTATGGCTACACCTTC. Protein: CSASIGDNYGYTF.

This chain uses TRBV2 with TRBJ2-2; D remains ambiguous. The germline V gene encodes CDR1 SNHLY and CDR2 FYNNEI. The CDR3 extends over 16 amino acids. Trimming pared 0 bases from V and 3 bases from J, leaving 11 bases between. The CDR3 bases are TGTGCCAGCAGTGAAGCGGAAGAGACGGACACCGGGGAGCTGTTTTTT. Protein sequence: CASSEAEETDTGELFF.

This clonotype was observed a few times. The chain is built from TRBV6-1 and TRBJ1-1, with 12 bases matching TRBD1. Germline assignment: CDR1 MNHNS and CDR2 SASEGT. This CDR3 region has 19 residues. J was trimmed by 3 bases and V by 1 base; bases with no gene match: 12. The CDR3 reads CASSEGGYRDRGRDTEAFF. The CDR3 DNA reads TGTGCCAGCAGTGAAGGGGGCTACCGGGACAGGGGGCGAGACACTGAAGCTTTCTTT.

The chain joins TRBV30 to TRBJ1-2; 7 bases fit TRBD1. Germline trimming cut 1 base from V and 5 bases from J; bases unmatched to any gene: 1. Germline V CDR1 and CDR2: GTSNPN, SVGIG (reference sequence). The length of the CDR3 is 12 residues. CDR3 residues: CAWSAGQYGYTF. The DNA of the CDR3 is TGTGCCTGGAGTGCGGGACAGTATGGCTACACCTTC.

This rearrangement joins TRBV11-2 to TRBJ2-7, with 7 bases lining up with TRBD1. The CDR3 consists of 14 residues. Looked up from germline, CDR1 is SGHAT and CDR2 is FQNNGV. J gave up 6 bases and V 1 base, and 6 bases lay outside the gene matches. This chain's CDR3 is CASSLGLDRAEQYF. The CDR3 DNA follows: TGTGCCAGCAGCTTAGGACTCGACAGGGCCGAGCAGTACTTC.

The DNA for the CDR3 is TGTGCCAGTAGCGACAGGGGGCGCGTTACTGAAGCTTTCTTT. It codes for CASSDRGRVTEAFF. The chain joins TRBV19 to TRBJ1-1; TRBD1 aligns across 10 bases. V trimming: 6 bases; J trimming: 5 bases; junction bases outside the gene matches: 6. CDR1 and CDR2 (germline): LNHDA, SQIVND (reference sequence). The length of the CDR3 is 14 residues.

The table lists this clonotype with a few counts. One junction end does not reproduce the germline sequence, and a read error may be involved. The DNA of the CDR3 is TGTGCCAGCAGAGCCTTAGGGCGCCCGGATGCCTTC. Amino acids: CASRALGRPDAF. The chain has TRBV5-4 and TRBJ2-5; D gene uncertain. Germline CDR1 reads SGHNT; CDR2 reads YYREEE (reference sequence). This CDR3 has 12 residues.

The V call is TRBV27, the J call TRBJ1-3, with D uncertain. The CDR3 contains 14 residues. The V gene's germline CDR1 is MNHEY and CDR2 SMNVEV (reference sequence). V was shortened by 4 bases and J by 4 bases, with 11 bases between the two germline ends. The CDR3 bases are TGTGCCAGCAGTTCCTGGAGGGTCGGAAACACCATATATTTT. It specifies CASSSWRVGNTIYF.

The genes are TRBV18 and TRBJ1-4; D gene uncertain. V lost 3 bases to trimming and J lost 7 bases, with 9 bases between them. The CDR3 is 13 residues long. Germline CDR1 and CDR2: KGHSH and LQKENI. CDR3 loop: CASSPARGEKLFF. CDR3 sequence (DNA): TGTGCCAGCTCACCCGCCCGGGGTGAAAAACTGTTTTTT.

The CDR3 is CASTNLDEQYF. CDR3 DNA: TGTGCCAGTACTAACTTGGACGAGCAGTACTTC. The chain is built from TRBV19 and TRBJ2-7, with D unclear. V was trimmed by 7 bases and J by 5 bases, leaving 9 bases between them. The CDR3 is 11 residues long. CDR1 LNHDA and CDR2 SQIVND come from the germline V gene (reference sequence).